Listed below are T cell receptor beta chains from one sample, sequenced in a study of post-analysis software for immune sequencing data. TCRdb independently ran MiXCR on the PCR reads; one entry per CDR3 protein. This table holds some 890,000 distinct CDR3 sequences, 53% found once. The sequenced sample consisted of blood. The receptors here all came from a girl between 10 and 17 years old with multiple sclerosis. Each CDR3 is given with its conserved first and last residue. Clone size appears in some rows only: once, few, many, or a class for an expanded clone.

CDR3 protein: CSARAGDYEQYF
clone size: few
V gene: TRBV20-1
J gene: TRBJ2-7

CDR3 protein: CSAPGGPAEETQYF
clone size: -
V gene: TRBV20-1
J gene: TRBJ2-5

CDR3 protein: CSVALRLAGPYEQYF
clone size: -
V gene: TRBV29-1
J gene: TRBJ2-7

CDR3 protein: CATSEGAPRNEQFF
clone size: -
V gene: TRBV24-1
J gene: TRBJ2-1

CDR3 protein: CSARLAGVGTDTQYF
clone size: -
V gene: TRBV20-1
J gene: TRBJ2-3

CDR3 protein: CASSDRPYSNQPQHF
clone size: -
V gene: TRBV27
J gene: TRBJ1-5

CDR3 protein: CASSWRAGTDSGANVLTF
clone size: -
V gene: TRBV5-1
J gene: TRBJ2-6

CDR3 protein: CASSLVRGLNEKLFF
clone size: -
V gene: TRBV5-1
J gene: TRBJ1-4

CDR3 protein: CASSHGSYAPGETQYF
clone size: -
V gene: TRBV7-2
J gene: TRBJ2-5

CDR3 protein: CASSVEGSRGEETQYF
clone size: -
V gene: TRBV9
J gene: TRBJ2-5

CDR3 protein: CASNRNRAEAFF
clone size: -
V gene: TRBV2
J gene: TRBJ1-1

CDR3 protein: CASSLVGTPLHF
clone size: -
V gene: TRBV7-6
J gene: TRBJ1-5

CDR3 protein: CASSLHASTGTDTQYF
clone size: few
V gene: TRBV14
J gene: TRBJ2-3

CDR3 protein: CASSLAWAPTGNTIYF
clone size: -
V gene: TRBV5-1
J gene: TRBJ1-3

CDR3 protein: CASSFAATGTQYF
clone size: -
V gene: TRBV7-9
J gene: TRBJ2-4

CDR3 protein: CSAEDRNNEQFF
clone size: -
V gene: TRBV20-1
J gene: TRBJ2-1

CDR3 protein: CASIWWADGADTQYF
clone size: -
V gene: TRBV6-2/TRBV6-3
J gene: TRBJ2-3

CDR3 protein: CASSQREMNTEAFF
clone size: -
V gene: TRBV4-1
J gene: TRBJ1-1

CDR3 protein: CASSLNPPGGREKLFF
clone size: few
V gene: TRBV5-1
J gene: TRBJ1-4

CDR3 protein: CSVILQLGGSAFF
clone size: few
V gene: TRBV29-1
J gene: TRBJ1-1

CDR3 protein: CASSLWGSSYNEQFF
clone size: many
V gene: TRBV7-9
J gene: TRBJ2-1

CDR3 protein: CASSFEPWSGEGSSTDTQYF
clone size: -
V gene: TRBV11-2
J gene: TRBJ2-3

CDR3 protein: CASSFFTPGSQETQYF
clone size: -
V gene: TRBV5-6
J gene: TRBJ2-5